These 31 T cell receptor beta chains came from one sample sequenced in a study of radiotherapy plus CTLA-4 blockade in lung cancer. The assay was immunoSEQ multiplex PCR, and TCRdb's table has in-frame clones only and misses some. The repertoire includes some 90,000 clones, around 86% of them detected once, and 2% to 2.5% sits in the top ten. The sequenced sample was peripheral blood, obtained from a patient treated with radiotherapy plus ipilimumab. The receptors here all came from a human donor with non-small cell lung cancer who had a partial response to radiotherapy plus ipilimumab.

The CDR3 spells CASSLTGSYNEQFF. The CDR3 bases are TGCGCCAGCAGCCTCACCGGGTCTTACAATGAGCAGTTCTTC. The chain links TRBV4-3 to TRBJ2-1; D not resolved. There are 14 residues in the CDR3. Looked up from germline, CDR1 is LGHNA and CDR2 is YSLEER. The germline V and J ends were trimmed by 4 bases and 4 bases, with 11 bases remaining between them.

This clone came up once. In DNA form, the CDR3 reads TGTGCCACCACTCCGGAGCGGGGGAGCTACGAGCAGTACTTC. Residues: CATTPERGSYEQYF. The chain employs TRBV15 and TRBJ2-7; TRBD2 matches 8 bases. With 7 bases clipped from V and 3 bases from J, the junction kept 8 bases outside the gene matches. The CDR3 contains 14 residues. Germline lookup yields CDR1 LNHNV and CDR2 YYDKDF (reference sequence).

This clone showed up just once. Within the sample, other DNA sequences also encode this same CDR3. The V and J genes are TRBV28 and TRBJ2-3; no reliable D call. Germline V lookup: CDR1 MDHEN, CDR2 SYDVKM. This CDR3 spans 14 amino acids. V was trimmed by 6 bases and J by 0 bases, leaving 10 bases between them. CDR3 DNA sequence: TGTGCCAGCAGGTCGACTGGTAGCACAGATACGCAGTATTTT. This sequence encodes CASRSTGSTDTQYF.

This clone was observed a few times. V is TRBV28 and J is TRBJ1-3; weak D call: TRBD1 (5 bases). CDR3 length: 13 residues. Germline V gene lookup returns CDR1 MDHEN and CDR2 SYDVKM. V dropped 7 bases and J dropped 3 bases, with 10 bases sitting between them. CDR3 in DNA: TGTGCCAGCAAAACAGGCGGTGGAAACACCATATATTTT. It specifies CASKTGGGNTIYF. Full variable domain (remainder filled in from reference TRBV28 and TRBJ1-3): DVKVTQSSRYLVKRTGEKVFLECVQDMDHENMFWYRQDPGLGLRLIYFSYDVKMKEKGDIPEGYSVSREKKERFSLILESASTNQTSMYLCASKTGGGNTIYFGEGSWLTVV.

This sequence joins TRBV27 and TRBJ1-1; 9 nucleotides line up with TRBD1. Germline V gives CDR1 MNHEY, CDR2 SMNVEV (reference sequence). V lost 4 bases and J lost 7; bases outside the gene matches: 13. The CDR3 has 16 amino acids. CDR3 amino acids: CASSSTGQGWFREAFF. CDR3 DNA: TGTGCCAGCAGTTCGACGGGACAGGGTTGGTTTCGTGAAGCTTTCTTT.

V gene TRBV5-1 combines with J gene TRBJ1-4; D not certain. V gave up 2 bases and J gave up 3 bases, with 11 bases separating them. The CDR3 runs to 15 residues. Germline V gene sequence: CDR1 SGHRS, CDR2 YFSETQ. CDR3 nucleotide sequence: TGCGCCAGCAGCTTCTCTCCGTCTCCTAATGAAAAACTGTTTTTT. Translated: CASSFSPSPNEKLFF. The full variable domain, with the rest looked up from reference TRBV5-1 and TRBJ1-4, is KAGVTQTPRYLIKTRGQQVTLSCSPISGHRSVSWYQQTPGQGLQFLFEYFSETQRNKGNFPGRFSGRQFSNSRSEMNVSTLELGDSALYLCASSFSPSPNEKLFFGSGTQLSVL.

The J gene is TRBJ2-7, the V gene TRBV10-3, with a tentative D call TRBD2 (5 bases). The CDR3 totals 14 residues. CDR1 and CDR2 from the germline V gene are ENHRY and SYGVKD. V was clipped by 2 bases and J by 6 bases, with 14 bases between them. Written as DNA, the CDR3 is TGTGCCATCAGTGAGAACTCGGGGATGGGCGAGCAGTACGTC. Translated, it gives CAISENSGMGEQYV.

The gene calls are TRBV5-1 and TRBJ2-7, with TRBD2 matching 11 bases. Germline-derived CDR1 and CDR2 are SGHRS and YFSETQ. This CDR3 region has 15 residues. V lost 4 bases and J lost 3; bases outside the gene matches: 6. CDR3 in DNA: TGCGCCAGCAGCAAGGGACTAGCGGAGAGCTACGAGCAGTACTTC. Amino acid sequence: CASSKGLAESYEQYF.

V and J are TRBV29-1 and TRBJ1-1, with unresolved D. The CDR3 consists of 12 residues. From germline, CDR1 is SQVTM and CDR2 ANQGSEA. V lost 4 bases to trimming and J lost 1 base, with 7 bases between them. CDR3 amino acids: CSVARGNTEAFF. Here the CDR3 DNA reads TGCAGCGTTGCTCGGGGGAACACTGAAGCTTTCTTT.

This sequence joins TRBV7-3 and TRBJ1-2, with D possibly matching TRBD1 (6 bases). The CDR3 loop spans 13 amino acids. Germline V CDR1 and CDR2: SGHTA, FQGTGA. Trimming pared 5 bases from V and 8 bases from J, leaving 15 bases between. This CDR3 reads CASSGPGGPGYTF. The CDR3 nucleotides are TGTGCCAGCAGCGGGCCGGGGGGGCCCGGCTACACCTTC.

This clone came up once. CDR3 in amino acids: CASSASGLAGGRYYNEQFF. As DNA, the CDR3 is TGTGCCAGCAGCGCCTCGGGGCTAGCGGGAGGGAGATACTACAATGAGCAGTTCTTC. The chain couples TRBV5-6 to TRBJ2-1; TRBD2 agrees at 12 bases. This CDR3 region has 19 residues. Trimming at V came to 4 bases and at J to 3 bases, leaving 14 bases not matched to a gene. CDR1 and CDR2 from the germline V gene are SGHDT and YYEEEE.

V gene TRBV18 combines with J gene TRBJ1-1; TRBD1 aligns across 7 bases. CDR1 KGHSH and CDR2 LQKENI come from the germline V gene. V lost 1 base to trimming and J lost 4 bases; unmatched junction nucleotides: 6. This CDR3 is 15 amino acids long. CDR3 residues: CASSPQSNRGTEAFF. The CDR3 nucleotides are TGTGCCAGCTCACCACAATCTAACAGGGGCACTGAAGCTTTCTTT.

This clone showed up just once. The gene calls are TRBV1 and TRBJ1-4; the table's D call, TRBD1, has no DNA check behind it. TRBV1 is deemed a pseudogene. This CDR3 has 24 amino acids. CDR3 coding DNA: TGCACCAGCAGCCAAGACCACCCGCCTCCCCGGACAGGGTCCTCGGGAGCAACTAATGAAAAACTGTTTTTT. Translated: CTSSQDHPPPRTGSSGATNEKLFF.

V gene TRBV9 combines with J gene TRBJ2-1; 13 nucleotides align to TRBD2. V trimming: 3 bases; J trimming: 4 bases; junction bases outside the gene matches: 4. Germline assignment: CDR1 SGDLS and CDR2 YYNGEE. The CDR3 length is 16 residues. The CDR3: CASSGGLAGAYNEQFF. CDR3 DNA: TGTGCCAGCAGCGGCGGACTAGCGGGAGCATACAATGAGCAGTTCTTC.

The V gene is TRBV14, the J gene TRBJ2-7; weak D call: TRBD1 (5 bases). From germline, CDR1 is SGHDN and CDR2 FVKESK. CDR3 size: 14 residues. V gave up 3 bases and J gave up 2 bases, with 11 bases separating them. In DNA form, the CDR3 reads TGTGCCAGCAGCCATCGACAGAAAACCTACGAGCAGTACGTC. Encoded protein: CASSHRQKTYEQYV.

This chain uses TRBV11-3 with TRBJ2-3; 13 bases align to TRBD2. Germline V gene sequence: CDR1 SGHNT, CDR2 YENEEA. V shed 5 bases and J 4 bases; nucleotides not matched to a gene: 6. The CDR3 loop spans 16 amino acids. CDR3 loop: CASSVGLAGQADTQYF. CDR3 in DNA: TGTGCCAGCAGCGTGGGACTAGCGGGACAGGCAGATACGCAGTATTTT.

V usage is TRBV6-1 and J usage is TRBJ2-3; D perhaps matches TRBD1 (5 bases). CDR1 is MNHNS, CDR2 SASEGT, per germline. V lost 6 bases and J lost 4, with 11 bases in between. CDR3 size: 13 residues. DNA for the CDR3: TGTGCCAGCAGCATAACAGGCTCAGATACGCAGTATTTT. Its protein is CASSITGSDTQYF.

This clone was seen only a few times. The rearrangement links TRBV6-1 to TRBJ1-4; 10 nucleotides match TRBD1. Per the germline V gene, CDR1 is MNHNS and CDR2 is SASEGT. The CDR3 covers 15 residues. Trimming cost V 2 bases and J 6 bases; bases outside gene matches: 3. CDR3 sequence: CASSETTGGYEKLFF. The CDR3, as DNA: TGTGCCAGCAGTGAAACGACAGGGGGCTATGAAAAACTGTTTTTT.

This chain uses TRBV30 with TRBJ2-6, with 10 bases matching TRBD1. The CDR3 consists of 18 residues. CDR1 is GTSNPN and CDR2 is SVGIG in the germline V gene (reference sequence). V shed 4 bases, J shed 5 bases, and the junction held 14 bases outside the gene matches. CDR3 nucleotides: TGTGCCTGGAACCGCGATAGGACAGGGGGTTCTTGGGCCAACGTCCTGACTTTC. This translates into CAWNRDRTGGSWANVLTF.

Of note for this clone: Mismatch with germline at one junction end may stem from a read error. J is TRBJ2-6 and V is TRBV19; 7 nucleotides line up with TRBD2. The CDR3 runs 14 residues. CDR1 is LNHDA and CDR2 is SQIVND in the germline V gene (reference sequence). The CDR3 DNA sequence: TGTGCCAGTAGTATGGGGGGGAAGGGCAACGCCCTGACTTTC. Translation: CASSMGGKGNALTF. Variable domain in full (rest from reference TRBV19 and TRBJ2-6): DGGITQSPKYLFRKEGQNVTLSCEQNLNHDAMYWYRQDPGQGLRLIYYSQIVNDFQKGDIAEGYSVSREKKESFPLTVTSAQKNPTAFYLCASSMGGKGNALTFGAGSRLTVL.

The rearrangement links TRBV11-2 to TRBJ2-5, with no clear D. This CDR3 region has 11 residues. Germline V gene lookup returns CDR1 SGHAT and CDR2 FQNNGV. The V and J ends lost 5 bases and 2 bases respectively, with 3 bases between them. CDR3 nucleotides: TGTGCCAGCAGCCCGCAAGAGACCCAGTACTTC. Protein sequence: CASSPQETQYF.

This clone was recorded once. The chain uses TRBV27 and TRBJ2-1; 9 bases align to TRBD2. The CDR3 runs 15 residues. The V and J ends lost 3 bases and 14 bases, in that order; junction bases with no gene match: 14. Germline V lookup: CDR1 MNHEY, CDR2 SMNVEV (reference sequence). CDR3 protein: CASSFPSGSGRKEFF. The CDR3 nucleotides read TGTGCCAGCAGTTTCCCCTCTGGGAGCGGGAGGAAGGAGTTCTTC.

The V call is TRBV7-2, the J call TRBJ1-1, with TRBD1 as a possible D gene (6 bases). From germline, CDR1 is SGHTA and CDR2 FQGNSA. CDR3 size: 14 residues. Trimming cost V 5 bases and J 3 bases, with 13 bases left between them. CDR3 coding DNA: TGTGCCAGCAGCGGGCAGGGGCGGGACACTGAAGCTTTCTTT. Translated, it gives CASSGQGRDTEAFF. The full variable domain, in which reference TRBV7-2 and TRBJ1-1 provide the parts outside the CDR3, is GAGVSQSPSNKVTEKGKDVELRCDPISGHTALYWYRQSLGQGLEFLIYFQGNSAPDKSGLPSDRFSAERTGGSVSTLTIQRTQQEDSAVYLCASSGQGRDTEAFFGQGTRLTVV.

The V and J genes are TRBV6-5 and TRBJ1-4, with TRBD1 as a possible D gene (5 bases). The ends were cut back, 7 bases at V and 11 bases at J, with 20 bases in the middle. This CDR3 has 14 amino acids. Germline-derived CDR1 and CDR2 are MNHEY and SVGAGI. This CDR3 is CASKPGLGEGKLFF. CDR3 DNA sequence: TGTGCCAGCAAACCGGGACTGGGTGAGGGGAAACTGTTTTTT.

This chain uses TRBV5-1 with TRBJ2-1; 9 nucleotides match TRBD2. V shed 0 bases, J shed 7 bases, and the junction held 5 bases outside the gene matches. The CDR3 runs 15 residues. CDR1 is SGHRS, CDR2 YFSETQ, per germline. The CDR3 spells CASSLVAGDGNEQFF. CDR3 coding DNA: TGCGCCAGCAGCTTGGTAGCGGGAGATGGGAATGAGCAGTTCTTC.

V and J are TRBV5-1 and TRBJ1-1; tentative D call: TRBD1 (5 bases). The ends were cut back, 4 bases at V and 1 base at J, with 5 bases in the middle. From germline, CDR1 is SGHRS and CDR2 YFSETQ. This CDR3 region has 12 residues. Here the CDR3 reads CASSQGNTEAFF. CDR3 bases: TGCGCCAGCAGCCAGGGGAACACTGAAGCTTTCTTT. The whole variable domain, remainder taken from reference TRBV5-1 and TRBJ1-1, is KAGVTQTPRYLIKTRGQQVTLSCSPISGHRSVSWYQQTPGQGLQFLFEYFSETQRNKGNFPGRFSGRQFSNSRSEMNVSTLELGDSALYLCASSQGNTEAFFGQGTRLTVV.

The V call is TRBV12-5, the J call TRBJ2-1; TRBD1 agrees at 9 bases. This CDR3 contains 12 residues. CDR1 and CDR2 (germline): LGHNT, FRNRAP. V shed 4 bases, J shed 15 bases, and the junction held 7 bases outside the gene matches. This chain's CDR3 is CASGSSGTGPFF. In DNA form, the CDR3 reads TGTGCTAGTGGTTCCTCCGGGACAGGGCCGTTCTTC.

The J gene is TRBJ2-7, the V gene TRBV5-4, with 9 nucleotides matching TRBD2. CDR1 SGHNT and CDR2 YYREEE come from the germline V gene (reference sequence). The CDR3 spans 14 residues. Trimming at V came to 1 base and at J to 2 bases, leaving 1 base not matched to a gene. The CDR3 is CASSLPSGAYEQYF. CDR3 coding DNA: TGTGCCAGCAGCTTGCCTAGCGGGGCCTACGAGCAGTACTTC. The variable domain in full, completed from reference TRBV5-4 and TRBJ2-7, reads ETGVTQSPTHLIKTRGQQVTLRCSSQSGHNTVSWYQQALGQGPQFIFQYYREEENGRGNFPPRFSGLQFPNYSSELNVNALELDDSALYLCASSLPSGAYEQYFGPGTRLTVT.

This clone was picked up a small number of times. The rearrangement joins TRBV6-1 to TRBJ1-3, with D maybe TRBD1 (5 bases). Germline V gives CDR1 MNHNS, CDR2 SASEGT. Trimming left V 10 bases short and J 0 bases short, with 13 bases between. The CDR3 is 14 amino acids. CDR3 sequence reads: CATGHHFSGNTIYF. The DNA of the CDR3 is TGTGCCACCGGACATCACTTCTCTGGAAACACCATATATTTT.

The CDR3 nucleotides read TGTGCCAGCAGCCCGGGGTCGAACTATGGCTACACCTTC. Protein: CASSPGSNYGYTF. The gene calls are TRBV6-5 and TRBJ1-2; D unresolved. V lost 6 bases and J 2 bases, leaving 10 bases between the germline ends. Germline V gene data show CDR1 as MNHEY and CDR2 as SVGAGI. The CDR3 has 13 residues.

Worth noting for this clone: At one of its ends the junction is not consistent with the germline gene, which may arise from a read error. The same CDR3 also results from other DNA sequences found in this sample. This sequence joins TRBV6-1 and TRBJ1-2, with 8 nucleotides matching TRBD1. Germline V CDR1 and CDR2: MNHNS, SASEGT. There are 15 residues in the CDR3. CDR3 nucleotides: TGCGCCAGCAGTGAAGCAGGGGGCATGGTCTATGGCTACACCTTC. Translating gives CASSEAGGMVYGYTF.